This T cell receptor (beta chain) was recorded in a study of T cell changes during pregnancy in multiple sclerosis. Measured with immunoSEQ multiplex PCR; TCRdb has only the in-frame clones, and not every one. The sample lists 15,000 to 25,000 clones; 89% were seen once. The CDR3 extends over 15 amino acids. The V gene's germline CDR1 is SGDLS and CDR2 YYNGEE. V dropped 0 bases and J dropped 6; count of bases not matched to a gene: 5. This rearrangement joins TRBV9 to TRBJ2-1; 8 bases align to TRBD2. This specimen consisted of CD8+ T cells from peripheral blood mononuclear cells, obtained in the second trimester of pregnancy. The sequence came from a female donor in good health, enrolled as a control in a pregnancy study. CDR3 DNA sequence: TGTGCCAGCAGCGTAGTCGGGGGGGGCCGCAATGAGCAGTTCTTC. Encoded protein: CASSVVGGGRNEQFF.